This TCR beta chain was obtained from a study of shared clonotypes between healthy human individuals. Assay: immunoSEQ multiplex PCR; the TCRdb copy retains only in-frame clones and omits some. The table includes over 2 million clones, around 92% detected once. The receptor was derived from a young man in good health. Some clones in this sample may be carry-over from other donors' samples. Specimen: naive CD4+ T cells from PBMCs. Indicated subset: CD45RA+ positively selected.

The CDR3 DNA follows: TGCAGCGTTGGATCGGGAAATAACTATGGCTACACCTTC. Its protein is CSVGSGNNYGYTF. V is TRBV29-1 and J is TRBJ1-2; the D is unclear. The CDR3 totals 13 residues. V lost 4 bases and J 1 base, leaving 10 bases between the germline ends. Germline loops: CDR1 SQVTM, CDR2 ANQGSEA.